A single sample is the source of the 2 T cell receptor beta chains below, sequenced in a study of shared clonotypes between healthy human individuals. Clones were read by immunoSEQ multiplex PCR, and TCRdb kept only the in-frame ones, dropping some. The sample holds over a million clones; 98% to 99% are singletons and the top ten take approximately 0.4%. The sample comprised naive CD4+ T cells sorted from blood. Subset here: CD45RA+ positively selected. The receptor set was obtained from a young man in good health.

The CDR3 region is CASSPTSGRYKTSYEQYF. Written as DNA, the CDR3 is TGTGCCAGCAGTCCGACTAGCGGAAGGTATAAAACCTCCTACGAGCAGTACTTC. The chain has TRBV2 and TRBJ2-7; 9 positions match TRBD2. There are 18 residues in the CDR3. The germline V gene encodes CDR1 SNHLY and CDR2 FYNNEI. With 5 bases clipped from V and 0 bases from J, the junction kept 14 bases outside the gene matches.

The chain couples TRBV6-5 to TRBJ1-2; tentative D call: TRBD1 (6 bases). Germline V lookup: CDR1 MNHEY, CDR2 SVGAGI. The CDR3 sequence is 14 residues long. V lost 7 bases and J lost 7, with 19 bases in between. CDR3: CASTPGHLTFGYTF. The DNA of the CDR3 is TGTGCCAGCACACCGGGACACCTAACTTTTGGCTACACCTTC.